This TCR beta chain is from a study of blood T cell repertoires in COVID-19. Study in general: The samples span acute and convalescent COVID-19 from the United States, Italy and Spain. The cDNA or gDNA used as material had been derived from T cells, B-cell-depleted T cells, or PBMCs.

In Seattle, patients joined the study during active infection and were tracked longitudinally. After removal of 1 base from V and 2 bases from J, the junction contained 7 bases not matched to a gene. The germline V gene has CDR1 MNHEY and CDR2 SVGAGI. The CDR3 length is 16 residues. In the original analysis: The authors estimated nucleated cell counts from reference gene primer amplification. Profiled with immunoSEQ multiplex PCR; TCRdb holds only in-frame clones, not every one. From that table come the V and J calls and clone size; the DNA was used to work out D and trimming. The profile shows approximately 140,000 clones, around 91% of them singletons.

The sequence derives from a man younger than 35 with COVID-19, enrolled during active disease. The chain couples TRBV6-5 to TRBJ1-2, with 7 nucleotides matching TRBD1. The sequenced material came from peripheral blood. CDR3 nucleotides: TGTGCCAGCAGTTACTTAGGCAGGGGGACGAACTATGGCTACACCTTC. Translation: CASSYLGRGTNYGYTF.